These T cell receptor beta chains were read from a single sample in a study of shared clonotypes between healthy human individuals. Only in-frame clones appear in the TCRdb table, and some are missing; sequencing was by immunoSEQ multiplex PCR. The table lists over 2 million clones, approximately 94% of them singletons, with roughly 1% in the top ten. What was sequenced was naive CD8+ T cells sorted from blood. Receptors originate from a man aged 18 to 30 in good health. CDR3s leave out the opening cysteine and the closing phenylalanine or tryptophan. The order of the fields is V gene, CDR3 protein.

TRBV9,ASSVELRSEQY
TRBV27,ASSHGQDTGELF
TRBV6-5,ASSLWNGQPQH
TRBV6-5,ASSYSSPSYEQY
TRBV9,ASSVGWDSYYGYT
TRBV28,ASSLGNSYEQY
TRBV5-6,ASSLIVRQGPLDTEAF
TRBV11-2,ASSRTQSAEVAF
TRBV11-3,ASSSQDGAYNEQF
TRBV28,ASSLAPMTGFNEKLF
TRBV6-5,ASSPSQETQY
TRBV6-4,ASSVTGWWRQPQH
TRBV5-6,ASSLGSGLGRTEAF
TRBV7-9,ASSFGSAGTGAPYEQY
TRBV4-1,ASSQVGSYEQY
TRBV29-1,SVDGQGGPDTQY
TRBV11-2,ASSSGPGNSYEQY
TRBV5-1,ASSFFQGADEKLF
TRBV2,ASSPPGQTPGNTIY
TRBV11-2,ASSLEGLTYEQY
TRBV6-1,ASSWDWRGAEAF
TRBV13,ASSLDTSGNNEQF
TRBV9,ASSEGTNSPLH
TRBV6-5,ASSYSRTGKETQY
TRBV7-9,ASSPRTSALGNEQF
TRBV9,ASGGTSVTGKGNEQY
TRBV14,ASSQDLGTGETEAF
TRBV6-6,ASSYPEYQETQY
TRBV6-1,ASNTGHPSNEQF
TRBV7-9,ASSLSVGGTDTQY
TRBV7-9,ASSLVFSGPEV
TRBV6-1,ASSEHRDEGTDTQY
TRBV4-1,ASSQEPHTTGENTEAF
TRBV2,ASSEIIGQGAGNTIY
TRBV7-9,ASSPPYLAGLTDTQY
TRBV6-6,ASSSGTSADFEQY
TRBV10-2,ASSESSYEQY
TRBV4-3,ASSQEKATGTSASYEQY
TRBV6-1,ASSARGPYEQY
TRBV11-3,ASSLDMNTEAF
TRBV5-1,ASSLGLEQF
TRBV19,ASRSFRDPPGTTEAF
TRBV18,ASSPPRTGSYGYT
TRBV2,ASPTVPVEPQH
TRBV7-9,ASSLATGGTRDEKLF
TRBV11-1,ASSAARGLAYEQY
TRBV5-1,ASTRTGGISSTDTQY
TRBV9,ASSALGMGGDEQF
TRBV6-1,ASSEQGPYNEQF
TRBV7-2,ASSLGPGAEQF
TRBV4-1,ASRHRGWTEAF
TRBV9,ASSVGGTGYEQY
TRBV7-9,ASSPSLIPDTQY
TRBV29-1,SVEEGYRGEAF